This TCR beta chain was identified during a study of cytomegalovirus exposure and HLA in healthy donors. Whole-study results and caveats: The investigators catalogued 150 to 200 TCR beta chains as cytomegalovirus-associated.

CDR1 is MNHNS and CDR2 is SASEGT in the germline V gene. The CDR3 is 13 amino acids. The V segment lost 6 bases and the J segment 4 bases; nucleotides outside the gene matches: 5. The assay was immunoSEQ multiplex PCR, and TCRdb's table has in-frame clones only and misses some. The data hold approximately 120,000 clones, with around 90% observed a single time. Concerning this clone: Its antigen remains unidentified.

Sequenced input: PBMCs. This chain uses TRBV6-1 with TRBJ1-2; 7 bases match TRBD1. The TCR sequence derives from a woman aged 18-35 years in good health and CMV-seronegative. The CDR3 nucleotides read TGTGCCAGCAGCCCTGGACAGGTCTATGGCTACACCTTC. It encodes CASSPGQVYGYTF.